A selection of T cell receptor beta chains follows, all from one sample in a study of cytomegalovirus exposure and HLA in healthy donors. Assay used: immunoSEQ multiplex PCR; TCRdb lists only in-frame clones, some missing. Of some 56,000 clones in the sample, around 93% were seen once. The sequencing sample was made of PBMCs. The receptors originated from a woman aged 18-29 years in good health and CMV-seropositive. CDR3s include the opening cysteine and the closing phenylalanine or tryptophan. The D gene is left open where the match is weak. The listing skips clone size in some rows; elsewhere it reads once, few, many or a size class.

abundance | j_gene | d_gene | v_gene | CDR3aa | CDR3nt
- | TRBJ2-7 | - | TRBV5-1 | CASRVSGDFEQYF | TGCGCCAGCAGAGTCTCGGGAGATTTCGAGCAGTACTTC
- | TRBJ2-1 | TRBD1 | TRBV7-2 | CASSSQGSREQFF | TGTGCCAGCAGTTCACAGGGGTCCAGGGAGCAGTTCTTC
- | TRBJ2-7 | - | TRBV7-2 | CASSLRGRHSYEQYF | TGTGCCAGCAGCTTACGAGGGCGCCACTCCTACGAGCAGTACTTC
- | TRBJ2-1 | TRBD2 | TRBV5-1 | CASSKTTSAYNEQFF | TGCGCCAGCAGCAAAACCACTAGCGCCTACAATGAGCAGTTCTTC
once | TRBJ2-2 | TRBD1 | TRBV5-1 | CASSFLNRGYANTGELFF | TGCGCCAGCAGCTTCTTAAACAGGGGATACGCGAACACCGGGGAGCTGTTTTTT
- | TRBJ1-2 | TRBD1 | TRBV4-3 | CASSQDGWTGYYGYTF | TGCGCCAGCAGCCAAGATGGTTGGACAGGGTACTATGGCTACACCTTC
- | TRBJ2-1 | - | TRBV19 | CASSIVQGGNFEQFF | TGTGCCAGTAGTATAGTGCAGGGAGGTAATTTTGAGCAGTTCTTC
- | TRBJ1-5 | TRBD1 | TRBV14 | CASSRREPGQGERQPQHF | TGTGCCAGCAGCCGCCGAGAACCGGGACAGGGGGAGCGTCAGCCCCAGCATTTT
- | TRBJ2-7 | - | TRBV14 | CASSPSGGFRSRYEQYF | TGTGCCAGCAGCCCGAGTGGGGGCTTTAGGAGTCGGTACGAGCAGTACTTC
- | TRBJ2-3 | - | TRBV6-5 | CASSYSWGDDTQYF | TGTGCCAGCAGTTACTCGTGGGGGGACGATACGCAGTATTTT
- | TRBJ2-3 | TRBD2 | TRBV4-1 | CASSQEPGTSGARTDTQYF | TGCGCCAGCAGCCAAGAACCCGGGACTAGCGGGGCCCGCACAGATACGCAGTATTTT
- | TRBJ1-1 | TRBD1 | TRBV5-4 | CASSSHGTGYTEAFF | TGTGCCAGCAGCTCCCACGGGACAGGGTACACTGAAGCTTTCTTT
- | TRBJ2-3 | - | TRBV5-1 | CASTSRITDTQYF | TGCGCCAGCACCTCCAGGATCACAGATACGCAGTATTTT
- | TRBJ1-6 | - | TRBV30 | CAWSGPRRSSPLHF | TGTGCCTGGAGTGGACCCCGTCGGAGTTCACCCCTCCACTTT
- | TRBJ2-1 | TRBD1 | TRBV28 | CASSSRGQGYNEQFF | TGTGCCAGCAGTTCTCGAGGACAGGGATACAATGAGCAGTTCTTC
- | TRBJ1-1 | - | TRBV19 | CASRQKGEGFLNTEAFF | TGTGCCAGTAGACAGAAGGGGGAAGGGTTCCTGAACACTGAAGCTTTCTTT
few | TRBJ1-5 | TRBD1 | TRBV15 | CATSSEQGTWDQPQHF | TGTGCCACCAGCAGTGAACAGGGGACTTGGGATCAGCCCCAGCATTTT
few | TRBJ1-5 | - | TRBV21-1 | CASQRRVLKQPQHF | TGTGCCAGCCAAAGGCGGGTCTTGAAGCAGCCCCAGCATTTT
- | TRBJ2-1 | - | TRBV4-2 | CASSQDIAGASSYNEQFF | TGTGCCAGCAGCCAAGATATCGCGGGGGCGAGCTCCTACAATGAGCAGTTCTTC
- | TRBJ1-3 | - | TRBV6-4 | CASTRYGARNTIYF | TGTGCCAGCACCCGCTATGGGGCGAGAAACACCATATATTTT
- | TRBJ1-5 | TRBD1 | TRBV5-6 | CASSLYSGGRFNQPQHF | TGTGCCAGCAGCTTGTATTCAGGGGGCAGGTTCAATCAGCCCCAGCATTTT
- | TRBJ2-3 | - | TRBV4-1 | CASSHGGGGLSDTQYF | TGCGCCAGCAGCCATGGAGGGGGGGGGCTTTCGGATACGCAGTATTTT
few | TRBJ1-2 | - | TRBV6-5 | CASRTGGYGYTF | TGTGCCAGCAGGACAGGCGGGTATGGCTACACCTTC
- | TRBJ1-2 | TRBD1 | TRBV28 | CASSTTGGRIYGYTF | TGTGCCAGCAGTACGACAGGGGGAAGAATATATGGCTACACCTTC
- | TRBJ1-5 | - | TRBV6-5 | CASRQTVNSNQPQHF | TGTGCCAGCAGACAGACAGTTAATAGCAATCAGCCCCAGCATTTT
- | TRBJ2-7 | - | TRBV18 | CASSPQEHHEQYF | TGTGCCAGCTCACCCCAGGAACACCACGAGCAGTACTTC
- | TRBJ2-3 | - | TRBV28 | CASSLSNRAASPNTQYF | TGTGCCAGCAGTCTCTCCAACAGGGCCGCAAGTCCTAATACGCAGTATTTT
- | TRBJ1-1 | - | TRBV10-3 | CAPLSGEKGTEAFF | TGTGCCCCCCTTAGCGGGGAAAAGGGCACTGAAGCTTTCTTT
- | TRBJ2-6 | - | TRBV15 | CATSRGGQGFIKSGANVLTF | TGTGCCACCAGCAGGGGGGGGCAGGGCTTCATTAAGTCTGGGGCCAACGTCCTGACTTTC
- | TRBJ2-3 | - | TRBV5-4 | CASSHGSDTDTQYF | TGTGCCAGCAGCCACGGGTCTGACACAGATACGCAGTATTTT
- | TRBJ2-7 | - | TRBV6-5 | CASSSGVPYDEQYF | TGTGCCAGCAGTTCAGGGGTCCCCTATGACGAGCAGTACTTC
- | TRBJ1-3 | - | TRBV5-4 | CASSLDGRGTGNTIYF | TGTGCCAGCAGCTTGGATGGAAGGGGAACTGGAAACACCATATATTTT
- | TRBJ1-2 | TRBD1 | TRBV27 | CASRPSGQGYGYTF | TGTGCCAGCAGGCCGTCGGGACAGGGCTATGGCTACACCTTC
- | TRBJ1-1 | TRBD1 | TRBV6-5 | CASSYPGQGAMRAFF | TGTGCCAGCAGTTACCCCGGACAGGGGGCTATGAGAGCTTTCTTT
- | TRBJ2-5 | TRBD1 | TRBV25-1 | CASSAYRQGVVETQYF | TGTGCCAGCAGTGCGTATCGACAGGGGGTCGTGGAGACCCAGTACTTC
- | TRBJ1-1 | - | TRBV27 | CASSLLLGTEAFF | TGTGCCAGCAGTCTTCTCCTAGGCACTGAAGCTTTCTTT
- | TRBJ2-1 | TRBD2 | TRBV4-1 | CASSQDGLAGSEQFF | TGCGCCAGCAGCCAAGATGGCCTAGCGGGGAGTGAGCAGTTCTTC
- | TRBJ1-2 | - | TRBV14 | CASSQMTAGGYTF | TGTGCCAGCAGCCAAATGACAGCCGGAGGCTACACCTTC
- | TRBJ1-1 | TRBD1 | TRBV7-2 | CASSFSGTGRRPEAFF | TGTGCCAGCAGCTTCTCCGGGACAGGGCGTCGCCCTGAAGCTTTCTTT
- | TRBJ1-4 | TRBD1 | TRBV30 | CAWSGRGTELSLNEKLFF | TGTGCCTGGAGTGGCCGCGGGACAGAGCTCTCCTTGAATGAAAAACTGTTTTTT
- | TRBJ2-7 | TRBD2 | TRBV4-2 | CASSQELAGGREQYF | TGTGCCAGCAGCCAAGAACTAGCGGGGGGAAGAGAGCAGTACTTC
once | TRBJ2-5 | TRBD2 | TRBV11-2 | CASSFSPGLAGGQETQYF | TGTGCCAGCAGCTTTAGTCCGGGACTAGCGGGGGGGCAAGAGACCCAGTACTTC
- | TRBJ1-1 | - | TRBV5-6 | CASSPPRGHTEAFF | TGTGCCAGCAGCCCACCCCGTGGGCACACTGAAGCTTTCTTT
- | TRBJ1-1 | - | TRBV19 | CASSIPPLRGNTEAFF | TGTGCCAGTAGTATTCCCCCACTAAGAGGGAACACTGAAGCTTTCTTT
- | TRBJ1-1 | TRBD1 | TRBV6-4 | CASSDQGARNTEAFF | TGTGCCAGCAGCGACCAGGGGGCGCGGAACACTGAAGCTTTCTTT
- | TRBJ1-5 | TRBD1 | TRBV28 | CASSFGGQGQQPQHF | TGTGCCAGCAGTTTTGGGGGACAGGGTCAACAGCCCCAGCATTTT
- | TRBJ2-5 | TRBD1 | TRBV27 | CASSPPGQGPGGTQYF | TGTGCCAGCAGTCCCCCGGGACAGGGCCCGGGGGGGACCCAGTACTTC
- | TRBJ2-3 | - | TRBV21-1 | CASSKEPSGGKTTDTQYF | TGTGCCAGCAGCAAAGAGCCTAGCGGGGGAAAAACCACAGATACGCAGTATTTT
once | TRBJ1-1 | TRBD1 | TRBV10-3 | CAISPGQGADTEAFF | TGTGCCATCAGTCCGGGACAGGGGGCGGACACTGAAGCTTTCTTT
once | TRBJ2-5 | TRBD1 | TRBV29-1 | CSVADAGTGAFQETQYF | TGCAGCGTTGCAGATGCCGGGACAGGGGCCTTCCAAGAGACCCAGTACTTC
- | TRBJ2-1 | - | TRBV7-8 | CASRDGGSSYNEQFF | TGTGCCAGCAGGGACGGGGGAAGCTCCTACAATGAGCAGTTCTTC
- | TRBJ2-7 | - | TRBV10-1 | CARPDRFQPNEQYF | TGCGCCAGACCAGACAGATTTCAACCCAACGAGCAGTACTTC
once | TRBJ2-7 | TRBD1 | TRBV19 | CASSGRGQGKQYF | TGTGCCAGTAGCGGAAGGGGACAGGGTAAGCAGTACTTC